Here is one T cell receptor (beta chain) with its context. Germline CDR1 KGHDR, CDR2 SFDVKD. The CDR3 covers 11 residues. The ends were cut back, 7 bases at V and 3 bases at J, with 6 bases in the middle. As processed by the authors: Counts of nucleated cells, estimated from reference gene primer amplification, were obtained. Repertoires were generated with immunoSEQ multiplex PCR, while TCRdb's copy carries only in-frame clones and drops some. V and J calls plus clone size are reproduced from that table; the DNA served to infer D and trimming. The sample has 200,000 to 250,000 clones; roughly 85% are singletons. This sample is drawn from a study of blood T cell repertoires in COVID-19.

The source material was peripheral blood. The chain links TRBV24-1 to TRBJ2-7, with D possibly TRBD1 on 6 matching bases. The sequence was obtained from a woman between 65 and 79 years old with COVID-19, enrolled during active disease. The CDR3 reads CATSRGYEQYF. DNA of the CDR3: TGTGCCACCAGCAGGGGCTACGAGCAGTACTTC.